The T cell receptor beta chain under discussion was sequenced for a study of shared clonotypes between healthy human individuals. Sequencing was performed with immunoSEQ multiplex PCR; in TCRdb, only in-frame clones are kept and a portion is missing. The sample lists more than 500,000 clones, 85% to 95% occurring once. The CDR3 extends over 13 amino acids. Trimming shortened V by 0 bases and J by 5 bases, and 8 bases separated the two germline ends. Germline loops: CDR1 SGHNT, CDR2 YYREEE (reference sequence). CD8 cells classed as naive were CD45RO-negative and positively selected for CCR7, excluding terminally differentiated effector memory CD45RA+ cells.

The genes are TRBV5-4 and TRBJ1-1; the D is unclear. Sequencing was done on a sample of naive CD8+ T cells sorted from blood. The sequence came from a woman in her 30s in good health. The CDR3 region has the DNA TGTGCCAGCAGCTTGGATGGAGAGACTGAAGCTTTCTTT. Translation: CASSLDGETEAFF.